The following is a T cell receptor beta chain sequence with its context. Its antigen is currently unknown. For every donor, one blood sample of approximately 2.3 ml was drawn. These data are taken from a study of monozygotic twins with inflammatory bowel disease. Study-wide findings and caveats: Researchers report that IBD patients shared fewer clonotypes with others than healthy twins, especially amid disease activity. Twins with IBD were found to have lower TCRbeta diversity (inverse Simpson) than healthy co-twins.

TCRdb reanalyzed the 5' RACE reads and collapses them to one entry per CDR3 protein, without DNA. This listing includes over 350,000 distinct CDR3 sequences. The source of this sequence is a human donor with ulcerative colitis or Crohn's disease, or a healthy co-twin of an affected twin (not recorded which). Sequenced material: blood.

CDR3 loop: CASSQAPTVEIAGELFF. The rearrangement uses TRBV4-2 and TRBJ2-2; TCRdb's D call of TRBD1 is untestable without DNA. The CDR3 runs 17 residues. CDR1 and CDR2 (germline): LGHNA, YNFKEQ.